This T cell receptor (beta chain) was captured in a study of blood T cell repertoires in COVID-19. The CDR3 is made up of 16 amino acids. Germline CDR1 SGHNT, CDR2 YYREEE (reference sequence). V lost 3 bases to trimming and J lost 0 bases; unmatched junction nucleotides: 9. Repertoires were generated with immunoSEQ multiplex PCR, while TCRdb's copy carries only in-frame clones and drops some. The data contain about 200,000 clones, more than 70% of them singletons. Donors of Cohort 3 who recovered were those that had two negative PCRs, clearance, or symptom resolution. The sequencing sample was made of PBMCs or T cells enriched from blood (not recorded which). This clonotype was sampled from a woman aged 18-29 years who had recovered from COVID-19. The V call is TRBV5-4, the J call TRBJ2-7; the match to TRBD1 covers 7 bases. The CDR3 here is CASSSPGTAISYEQYF. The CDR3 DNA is TGTGCCAGCAGCTCACCCGGGACAGCCATCTCCTACGAGCAGTACTTC.